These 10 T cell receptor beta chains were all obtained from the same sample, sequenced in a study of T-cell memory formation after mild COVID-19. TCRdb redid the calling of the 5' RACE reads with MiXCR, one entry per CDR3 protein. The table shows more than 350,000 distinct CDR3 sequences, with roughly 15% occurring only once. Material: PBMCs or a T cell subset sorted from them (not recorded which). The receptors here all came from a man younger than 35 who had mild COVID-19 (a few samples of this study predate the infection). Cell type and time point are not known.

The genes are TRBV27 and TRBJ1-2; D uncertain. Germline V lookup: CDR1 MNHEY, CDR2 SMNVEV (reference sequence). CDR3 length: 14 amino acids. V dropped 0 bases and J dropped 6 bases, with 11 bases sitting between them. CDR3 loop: CASSLSLRSHGYTF. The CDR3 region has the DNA TGTGCCAGCAGTTTATCGCTCAGGTCCCATGGCTACACCTTC.

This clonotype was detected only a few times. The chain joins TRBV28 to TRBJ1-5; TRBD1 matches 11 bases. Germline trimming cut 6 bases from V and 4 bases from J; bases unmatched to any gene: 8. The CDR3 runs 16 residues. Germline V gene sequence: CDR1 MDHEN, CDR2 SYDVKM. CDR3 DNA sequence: TGTGCCAGCAGCGAAAACGGACAGGGGGCTAATCAGCCCCAGCATTTT. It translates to CASSENGQGANQPQHF.

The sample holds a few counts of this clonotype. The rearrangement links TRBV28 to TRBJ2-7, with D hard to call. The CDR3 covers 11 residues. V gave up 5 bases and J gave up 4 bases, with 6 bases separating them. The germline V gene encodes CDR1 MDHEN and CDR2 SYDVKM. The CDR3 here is CASSQEYEQYV. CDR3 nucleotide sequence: TGTGCCAGCAGTCAGGAATACGAGCAGTACGTC.

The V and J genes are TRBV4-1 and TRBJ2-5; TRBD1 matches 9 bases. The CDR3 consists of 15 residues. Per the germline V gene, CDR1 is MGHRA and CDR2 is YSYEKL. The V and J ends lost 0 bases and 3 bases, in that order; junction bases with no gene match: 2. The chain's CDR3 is CASSQDWTGEETQYF. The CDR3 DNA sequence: TGCGCCAGCAGCCAAGACTGGACAGGGGAAGAGACCCAGTACTTC.

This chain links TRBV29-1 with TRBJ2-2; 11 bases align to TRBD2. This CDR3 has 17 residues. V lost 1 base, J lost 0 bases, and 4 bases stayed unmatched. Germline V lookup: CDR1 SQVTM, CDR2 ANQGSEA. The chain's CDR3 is CSVEGSSGGSNTGELFF. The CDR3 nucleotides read TGCAGCGTTGAAGGTTCTAGCGGGGGGTCGAACACCGGGGAGCTGTTTTTT.

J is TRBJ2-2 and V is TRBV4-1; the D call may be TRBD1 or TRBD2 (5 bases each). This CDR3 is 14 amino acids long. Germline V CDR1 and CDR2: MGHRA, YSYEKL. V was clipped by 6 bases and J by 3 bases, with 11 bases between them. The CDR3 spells CASRSRDHTGELFF. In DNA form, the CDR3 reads TGCGCCAGCAGAAGTCGGGACCACACCGGGGAGCTGTTTTTT.

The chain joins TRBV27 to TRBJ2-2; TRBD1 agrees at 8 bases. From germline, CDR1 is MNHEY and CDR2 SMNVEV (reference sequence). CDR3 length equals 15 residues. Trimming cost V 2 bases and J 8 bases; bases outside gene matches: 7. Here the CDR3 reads CASSLGDRGSGELFF. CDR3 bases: TGTGCCAGCAGTTTAGGAGACAGGGGATCTGGGGAGCTGTTTTTT.

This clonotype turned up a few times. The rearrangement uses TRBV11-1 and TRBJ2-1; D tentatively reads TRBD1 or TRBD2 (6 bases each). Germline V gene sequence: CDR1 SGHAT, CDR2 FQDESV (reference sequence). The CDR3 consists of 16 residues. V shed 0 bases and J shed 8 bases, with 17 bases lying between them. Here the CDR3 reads CASSLAPGAGFDEQFF. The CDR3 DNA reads TGTGCCAGCAGCTTAGCGCCGGGGGCCGGTTTCGATGAGCAGTTCTTC. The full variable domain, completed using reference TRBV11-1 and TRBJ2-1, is EAEVAQSPRYKITEKSQAVAFWCDPISGHATLYWYRQILGQGPELLVQFQDESVVDDSQLPKDRFSAERLKGVDSTLKIQPAELGDSAMYLCASSLAPGAGFDEQFFGPGTRLTVL.

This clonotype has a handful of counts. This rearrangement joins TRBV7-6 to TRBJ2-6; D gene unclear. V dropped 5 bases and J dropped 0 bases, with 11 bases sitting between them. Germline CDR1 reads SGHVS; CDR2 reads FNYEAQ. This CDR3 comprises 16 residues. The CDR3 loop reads CASSLSVHSGANVLTF. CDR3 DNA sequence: TGTGCCAGCAGCCTCTCGGTACACTCTGGGGCCAACGTCCTGACTTTC.

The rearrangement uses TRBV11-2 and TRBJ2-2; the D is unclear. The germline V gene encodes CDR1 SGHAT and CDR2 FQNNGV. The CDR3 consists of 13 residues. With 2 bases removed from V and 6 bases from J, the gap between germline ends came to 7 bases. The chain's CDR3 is CASSLWASGELFF. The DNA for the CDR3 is TGTGCCAGCAGCTTATGGGCGTCCGGGGAGCTGTTTTTT.